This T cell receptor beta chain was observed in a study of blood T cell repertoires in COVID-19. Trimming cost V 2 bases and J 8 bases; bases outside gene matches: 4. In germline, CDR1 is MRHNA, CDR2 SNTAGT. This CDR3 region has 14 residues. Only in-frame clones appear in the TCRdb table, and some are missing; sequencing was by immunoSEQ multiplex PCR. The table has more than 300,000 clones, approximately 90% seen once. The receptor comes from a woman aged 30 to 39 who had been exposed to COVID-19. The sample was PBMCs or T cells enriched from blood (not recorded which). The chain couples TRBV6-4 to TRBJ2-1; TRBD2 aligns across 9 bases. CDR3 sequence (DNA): TGTGCCAGCAGTGACAAGGGACTAGCCGATGAGCAGTTCTTC. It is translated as CASSDKGLADEQFF.